The T cell receptor (beta chain) under discussion was sequenced for a study of OX40 agonist ivuxolimab in advanced cancers. Germline CDR1 reads SGHKS; CDR2 reads YYEKEE (reference sequence). V dropped 4 bases and J dropped 0 bases, with 17 bases sitting between them. The CDR3 totals 16 residues. Here immunoSEQ multiplex PCR was the method, and the copy in TCRdb shows in-frame clones only, minus some. The sample consists of tens of thousands of clones, over 80% of them appearing once. The sample in question was CD4+ or CD8+ T cells sorted from blood, obtained in a trial of the OX40 agonist ivuxolimab. The chain has TRBV5-5 and TRBJ2-7; D ambiguous. The receptor was isolated from an adult with an advanced solid tumor such as melanoma, head and neck, liver or kidney cancer. CDR3 sequence reads: CASSVGPALSSYEQYF. CDR3 nucleotide sequence: TGTGCCAGCAGCGTGGGCCCCGCACTATCCTCCTACGAGCAGTACTTC.